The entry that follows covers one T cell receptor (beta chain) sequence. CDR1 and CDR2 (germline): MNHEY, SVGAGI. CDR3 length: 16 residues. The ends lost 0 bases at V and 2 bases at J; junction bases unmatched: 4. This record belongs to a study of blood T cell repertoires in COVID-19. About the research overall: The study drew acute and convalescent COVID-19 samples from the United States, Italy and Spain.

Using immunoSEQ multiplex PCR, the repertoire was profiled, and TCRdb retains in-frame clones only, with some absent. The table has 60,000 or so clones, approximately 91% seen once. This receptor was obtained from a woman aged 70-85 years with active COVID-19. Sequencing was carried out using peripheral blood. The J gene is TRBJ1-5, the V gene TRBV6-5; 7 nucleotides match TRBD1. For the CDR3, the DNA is TGTGCCAGCAGTTACTCAGGGGGCTCAGGCAATCAGCCCCAGCATTTT. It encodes CASSYSGGSGNQPQHF.